The rows below give T cell receptor beta chains drawn from one sample of a study of T cells in Graves' hyperthyroidism and ophthalmopathy. In TCRdb, the multiplex PCR reads were re-called with MiXCR into one record per CDR3 protein. Of 330,000 or so distinct CDR3 sequences in the sample, approximately 18% were seen once. What was sequenced was blood. These receptors originate from a woman in her thirties or forties with Graves' ophthalmopathy. Both conserved end residues are part of each CDR3. Fields, in order: CDR3 protein, CDR3 DNA, J gene, V gene, D gene, clone size. D genes are given only for firm matches. Expanded clones get a size class; other rows say once, few or many, or leave the size out.

CDR3: CASRDPVEFGYTF
DNA: TGTGCCAGCAGGGACCCGGTGGAGTTTGGCTACACCTTC
J: TRBJ1-2
V: TRBV6-2/TRBV6-3
D: -
size: many

CDR3: CATSRSEGTIYGYTF
DNA: TGTGCCACCAGCAGATCTGAGGGGACAATCTATGGCTACACCTTC
J: TRBJ1-2
V: TRBV15
D: -
size: many

CDR3: CASKRGAYSNQPQHF
DNA: TGTGCCAGCAAGCGAGGGGCTTATAGCAATCAGCCCCAGCATTTT
J: TRBJ1-5
V: TRBV6-2/TRBV6-3
D: -
size: -

CDR3: CASSERWGPYGYTF
DNA: TGTGCCAGCAGCGAGAGGTGGGGACCCTATGGCTACACCTTC
J: TRBJ1-2
V: TRBV9
D: -
size: many

CDR3: CASSQAPGSGHNQPQHF
DNA: TGTGCCAGCAGCCAAGCCCCCGGTTCAGGGCACAATCAGCCCCAGCATTTT
J: TRBJ1-5
V: TRBV14
D: -
size: many

CDR3: CASSLGTPYEQYF
DNA: TGTGCCAGCAGTTTAGGCACGCCCTACGAGCAGTACTTC
J: TRBJ2-7
V: TRBV12-3/TRBV12-4
D: -
size: many

CDR3: CASSVGTGAQPQHF
DNA: TGTGCCAGCAGCGTAGGCACGGGGGCCCAGCCCCAGCATTTT
J: TRBJ1-5
V: TRBV9
D: -
size: many

CDR3: CASSPGDFYSPLHF
DNA: TGCGCCAGCAGCCCCGGGGATTTCTATTCACCCCTCCACTTT
J: TRBJ1-6
V: TRBV4-3
D: -
size: -

CDR3: CASSLVTLNTEAFF
DNA: TGTGCCAGCAGCTTAGTCACTTTGAACACTGAAGCTTTCTTT
J: TRBJ1-1
V: TRBV7-2
D: -
size: many

CDR3: CASSVDQGSGANVLTF
DNA: TGTGCCAGCAGTGTGGACCAAGGGTCTGGGGCCAACGTCCTGACTTTC
J: TRBJ2-6
V: TRBV6-1
D: -
size: many

CDR3: CASSQVFSGGSNQPQHF
DNA: TGCGCCAGCAGCCAAGTGTTTTCGGGAGGGAGCAATCAGCCCCAGCATTTT
J: TRBJ1-5
V: TRBV4-1
D: -
size: many

CDR3: CASSTGTGEEGYTF
DNA: TGTGCCAGCAGCACCGGGACAGGGGAAGAGGGCTACACCTTC
J: TRBJ1-2
V: TRBV5-5
D: TRBD1
size: many

CDR3: CASSQEATQGAQYF
DNA: TGCGCCAGCAGCCAAGAAGCCACCCAGGGTGCGCAGTACTTC
J: TRBJ2-7
V: TRBV4-1
D: -
size: many

CDR3: CASSDLESPGELFF
DNA: TGCGCCAGCAGTGACCTGGAGTCCCCCGGGGAGCTGTTTTTT
J: TRBJ2-2
V: TRBV10-1
D: -
size: few

CDR3: CASSPQGSNTEAFF
DNA: TGTGCCAGCAGCCCGCAGGGTTCGAACACTGAAGCTTTCTTT
J: TRBJ1-1
V: TRBV12-3/TRBV12-4
D: -
size: -

CDR3: CASGKGDYTRSYEQYF
DNA: TGTGCCAGCGGCAAAGGGGACTATACTAGGTCCTACGAGCAGTACTTC
J: TRBJ2-7
V: TRBV11-2
D: TRBD2
size: many

CDR3: CASSPLRGGQETQYF
DNA: TGTGCCAGCTCACCACTCCGGGGCGGCCAAGAGACCCAGTACTTC
J: TRBJ2-5
V: TRBV18
D: -
size: few

CDR3: CASSFQGNHEQYF
DNA: TGCGCCAGCAGCTTCCAGGGGAATCACGAGCAGTACTTC
J: TRBJ2-7
V: TRBV5-1
D: -
size: -

CDR3: CASSFGAGGGIQYF
DNA: TGTGCCAGCAGTTTCGGCGCAGGGGGGGGCATTCAGTACTTC
J: TRBJ2-4
V: TRBV12-3/TRBV12-4
D: -
size: many

CDR3: CSAARRAGELFF
DNA: TGCAGTGCGGCACGAAGGGCGGGGGAGCTGTTTTTT
J: TRBJ2-2
V: TRBV20-1
D: -
size: many

CDR3: CAWSADSGLETQYF
DNA: TGTGCCTGGAGCGCAGATAGCGGGCTGGAGACCCAGTACTTC
J: TRBJ2-5
V: TRBV30
D: TRBD2
size: -

CDR3: CASSLGLIGVKGGDIQYF
DNA: TGCGCCAGCAGCTTGGGGTTAATTGGGGTAAAAGGGGGAGACATTCAGTACTTC
J: TRBJ2-4
V: TRBV5-1
D: -
size: many

CDR3: CASTSASTGELFF
DNA: TGTGCCAGCACGTCCGCGAGCACCGGGGAGCTGTTTTTT
J: TRBJ2-2
V: TRBV7-3
D: -
size: many

CDR3: CASSFSDRGLEETQYF
DNA: TGTGCCAGCAGTTTCTCGGACAGGGGGCTGGAAGAGACCCAGTACTTC
J: TRBJ2-5
V: TRBV12-3/TRBV12-4
D: TRBD1
size: many

CDR3: CAWSVVQGTYEQYF
DNA: TGTGCCTGGAGTGTTGTACAGGGCACCTACGAGCAGTACTTC
J: TRBJ2-7
V: TRBV30
D: -
size: -

CDR3: CASSLSRTVNTEAFF
DNA: TGTGCCAGCAGTTTATCCCGGACGGTGAACACTGAAGCTTTCTTT
J: TRBJ1-1
V: TRBV27
D: -
size: -

CDR3: CASSQTGGEETQYF
DNA: TGTGCCAGCAGTCAAACAGGGGGGGAAGAGACCCAGTACTTC
J: TRBJ2-5
V: TRBV12-3/TRBV12-4
D: -
size: -

CDR3: CASSLTNDLNTEAFF
DNA: TGTGCCAGCAGTTTAACTAATGATCTAAACACTGAAGCTTTCTTT
J: TRBJ1-1
V: TRBV28
D: -
size: -

CDR3: CASSLSRQGGYEQYF
DNA: TGTGCCAGCAGCTTAAGCCGACAGGGAGGCTACGAGCAGTACTTC
J: TRBJ2-7
V: TRBV7-2
D: -
size: many

CDR3: CASSLNSGNTIYF
DNA: TGTGCCAGCAGCCTGAATTCTGGAAACACCATATATTTT
J: TRBJ1-3
V: TRBV12-3/TRBV12-4
D: -
size: many

CDR3: CASSHGRGAQETQYF
DNA: TGTGCCAGCAGCCACGGGAGGGGAGCCCAAGAGACCCAGTACTTC
J: TRBJ2-5
V: TRBV11-1
D: TRBD2
size: many

CDR3: CASSLANKWSSGYTF
DNA: TGTGCCAGCAGTTTGGCGAACAAATGGTCATCCGGCTACACCTTC
J: TRBJ1-2
V: TRBV12-3/TRBV12-4
D: -
size: -

CDR3: CSVGHLTENEYF
DNA: TGCAGCGTTGGGCACCTGACGGAAAATGAGTACTTC
J: TRBJ2-5
V: TRBV29-1
D: -
size: -

CDR3: CSGLNAGTGGNTEAFF
DNA: TGCAGTGGACTGAACGCCGGGACAGGGGGGAACACTGAAGCTTTCTTT
J: TRBJ1-1
V: TRBV20-1
D: TRBD1
size: -

CDR3: CASSLWMNTEAFF
DNA: TGTGCCAGCAGTTTATGGATGAACACTGAAGCTTTCTTT
J: TRBJ1-1
V: TRBV28
D: -
size: many

CDR3: CASSVGFSAGQHF
DNA: TGTGCCAGTAGTGTGGGCTTCTCGGCCGGGCAGCATTTT
J: TRBJ1-5
V: TRBV19
D: -
size: many

CDR3: CASSSSTGTQYF
DNA: TGTGCCAGCAGTTCCTCGACAGGGACTCAGTACTTC
J: TRBJ2-7
V: TRBV12-3/TRBV12-4
D: -
size: -

CDR3: CASSIYRLAGNTGELFF
DNA: TGTGCCAGTAGTATTTATAGGCTAGCGGGGAACACCGGGGAGCTGTTTTTT
J: TRBJ2-2
V: TRBV19
D: TRBD2
size: many

CDR3: CATSPIRWVMNTEAFF
DNA: TGTGCCACCAGCCCGATCCGCTGGGTTATGAACACTGAAGCTTTCTTT
J: TRBJ1-1
V: TRBV15
D: -
size: many

CDR3: CASSPLRQGPFYEQYF
DNA: TGTGCCAGCTCACCATTGAGACAGGGGCCTTTCTACGAGCAGTACTTC
J: TRBJ2-7
V: TRBV18
D: TRBD1
size: many

CDR3: CASSLGDRGPTSIQYF
DNA: TGTGCCAGCAGTCTGGGGGACAGGGGGCCCACCTCAATTCAGTACTTC
J: TRBJ2-4
V: TRBV28
D: TRBD1
size: many

CDR3: CASRIPGTGNTGELFF
DNA: TGTGCCAGTAGGATCCCCGGGACAGGGAACACCGGGGAGCTGTTTTTT
J: TRBJ2-2
V: TRBV19
D: TRBD1
size: many

CDR3: CASSISSGGPRTGELFF
DNA: TGTGCCAGTAGTATAAGTAGCGGGGGACCCCGCACCGGGGAGCTGTTTTTT
J: TRBJ2-2
V: TRBV19
D: TRBD2
size: many

CDR3: CASSQTPLIEQYF
DNA: TGCGCCAGCAGCCAGACCCCGTTAATAGAGCAGTACTTC
J: TRBJ2-7
V: TRBV5-1
D: -
size: -

CDR3: CASASRPGNYGYTF
DNA: TGTGCTTCTGCCAGCCGTCCGGGGAACTATGGCTACACCTTC
J: TRBJ1-2
V: TRBV6-2/TRBV6-3
D: -
size: many

CDR3: CASSWDRGLKPQHF
DNA: TGTGCCAGCAGCTGGGACAGGGGATTAAAGCCCCAGCATTTT
J: TRBJ1-5
V: TRBV27
D: TRBD1
size: many

CDR3: CSATPDPTGRNSPLHF
DNA: TGCAGTGCTACTCCTGATCCGACAGGGCGGAATTCACCCCTCCACTTT
J: TRBJ1-6
V: TRBV20-1
D: TRBD1
size: many